The 31 T cell receptor beta chains reported below all come from one sample, sequenced in a study of T-cell memory formation after mild COVID-19. One entry per CDR3 protein, called by TCRdb with MiXCR from the 5' RACE reads. This table has tens of thousands of distinct CDR3 sequences, 10% to 15% appearing once. Sequencing was carried out using PBMCs or a T cell subset sorted from them (not recorded which). All receptors derive from a man younger than 35 who had mild COVID-19 (a few samples of this study predate the infection). Cell type and time point are not known.

The chain's CDR3 is CASRISGGPYEQYF. In DNA, the CDR3 is TGTGCCAGCAGGATAAGCGGGGGTCCCTACGAGCAGTACTTC. The chain has TRBV12-3 or TRBV12-4 and TRBJ2-7; 8 nucleotides align to TRBD2. After removal of 6 bases from V and 2 bases from J, the junction contained 6 bases not matched to a gene. The CDR3 contains 14 residues.

The chain carries TRBV10-1 and TRBJ2-3; 8 nucleotides align to TRBD1. The V gene end was trimmed by 3 bases and the J gene end by 6 bases; junction bases not matched to a gene: 5. CDR1 and CDR2 from the germline V gene are WNHNN and SYGVQD (reference sequence). The CDR3 extends over 14 amino acids. The CDR3 reads CASSDGQGLDTQYF. CDR3 DNA sequence: TGCGCCAGCAGTGACGGACAGGGATTGGATACGCAGTATTTT.

This clonotype was counted at least ten times. J is TRBJ2-7 and V is TRBV20-1; TRBD2 matches at 10 bases. CDR3 length equals 14 residues. Trimming at V came to 6 bases and at J to 0 bases, leaving 5 bases not matched to a gene. Germline V gene data show CDR1 as DFQATT and CDR2 as SNEGSKA (reference sequence). The CDR3 sequence: CSAPSGGSSYEQYF. The CDR3 DNA reads TGCAGTGCCCCTAGCGGGGGCAGCTCCTACGAGCAGTACTTC.

This chain joins TRBV6-5 and TRBJ2-7, with 10 bases matching TRBD1. V lost 6 bases and J lost 4; bases outside the gene matches: 9. The germline V gene has CDR1 MNHEY and CDR2 SVGAGI. The CDR3 is 15 amino acids. CDR3 coding DNA: TGTGCCAGCAGCAAGACAGGGGGCGCATGGTACGAGCAGTACTTC. It yields the protein CASSKTGGAWYEQYF.

The chain combines TRBV5-4 with TRBJ2-3; 10 nucleotides align to TRBD1. Germline V lookup: CDR1 SGHNT, CDR2 YYREEE (reference sequence). The CDR3 has 12 amino acids. The ends lost 4 bases at V and 14 bases at J; junction bases unmatched: 7. The CDR3 spells CASSGDRGLGYF. In nucleotides, the CDR3 is TGTGCCAGCAGCGGCGACAGGGGGCTTGGGTATTTT.

This clonotype has ten or more counts. J is TRBJ2-5 and V is TRBV19; D tentatively fits TRBD1 or TRBD2 (5 bases each). This CDR3 is built from 17 residues. V was cut by 5 bases and J by 3 bases, with 22 bases left in between. Germline loops: CDR1 LNHDA, CDR2 SQIVND (reference sequence). The CDR3 sequence is CASSSGDVAFVKETQYF. In DNA form, the CDR3 reads TGTGCCAGTAGTTCCGGGGACGTCGCGTTCGTTAAAGAGACCCAGTACTTC.

This clonotype showed up many times. The chain carries TRBV2 and TRBJ2-5, with TRBD2 matching over 7 bases. This CDR3 has 15 residues. J was trimmed by 5 bases and V by 8 bases; bases with no gene match: 14. Germline assignment: CDR1 SNHLY and CDR2 FYNNEI. The CDR3 coding sequence is TGTGCCAGCCGTAAAGGGGCGGCCGGGGGGGAGACCCAGTACTTC. Encoded protein: CASRKGAAGGETQYF.

This clonotype was recorded many times. The V and J genes are TRBV7-9 and TRBJ2-3; the D call may be TRBD1 or TRBD2 (6 bases each). The ends were cut back, 3 bases at V and 2 bases at J, with 21 bases in the middle. CDR3 size: 18 residues. Germline CDR1 is SEHNR and CDR2 is FQNEAQ (reference sequence). The CDR3 DNA is TGTGCCAGCAGCTTTCGGGGGCTCTGGGGGACACTCACAGATACGCAGTATTTT. As protein: CASSFRGLWGTLTDTQYF.

This rearrangement joins TRBV18 to TRBJ2-7, with 7 bases aligning to TRBD2. The CDR3 consists of 14 residues. Per germline, CDR1 KGHSH and CDR2 LQKENI. The V segment lost 3 bases and the J segment 3 bases; nucleotides outside the gene matches: 5. The CDR3 coding sequence is TGTGCCAGCTCACCTGGGCGGGGGAACTACGAGCAGTACGTC. Protein sequence: CASSPGRGNYEQYV.

This clonotype was seen a handful of times. The V gene is TRBV6-6, the J gene TRBJ1-4; D possibly corresponds to TRBD1 (5 bases). The length of the CDR3 is 16 residues. V was pared by 7 bases and J by 4 bases, with 19 bases between. Looked up from germline, CDR1 is MNHNY and CDR2 is SVGAGI (reference sequence). CDR3 sequence reads: CASTIGGALFNEKLFF. CDR3 bases: TGTGCCAGCACCATAGGAGGGGCGCTCTTTAATGAAAAACTGTTTTTT.

The sample holds many counts of this clonotype. The CDR3: CASSRDRGITEAFF. Here the CDR3 DNA reads TGTGCCAGCAGCCGAGACAGGGGCATAACTGAAGCTTTCTTT. The rearrangement joins TRBV3-1 to TRBJ1-1; 8 bases are a match to TRBD1. Per germline, CDR1 LGHDT and CDR2 YNNKEL (reference sequence). There are 14 residues in the CDR3. The V and J ends lost 4 bases and 5 bases, in that order; junction bases with no gene match: 6.

The chain recombines TRBV18 with TRBJ2-3; possible D gene TRBD1, 6 bases. V lost 5 bases and J lost 5, with 17 bases in between. The CDR3 totals 15 residues. The V gene's germline CDR1 is KGHSH and CDR2 LQKENI. CDR3: CASSTTGSTRDTQYF. CDR3 DNA sequence: TGTGCCAGCTCAACAACAGGGTCAACCCGAGATACGCAGTATTTT.

CDR3 nucleotide sequence: TGTGCCAGCAGCTTAAATACAGGGGGCGGTCAGCCCCAGCATTTT. This sequence encodes CASSLNTGGGQPQHF. The gene calls are TRBV7-2 and TRBJ1-5, with TRBD1 identical over 9 bases. The V gene end was trimmed by 2 bases and the J gene end by 6 bases; junction bases not matched to a gene: 5. The CDR3 length is 15 residues. Germline V gene data show CDR1 as SGHTA and CDR2 as FQGNSA. The entire variable domain, with the rest obtained from reference TRBV7-2 and TRBJ1-5, is as follows: GAGVSQSPSNKVTEKGKDVELRCDPISGHTALYWYRQSLGQGLEFLIYFQGNSAPDKSGLPSDRFSAERTGGSVSTLTIQRTQQEDSAVYLCASSLNTGGGQPQHFGDGTRLSIL.

V and J are TRBV6-5 and TRBJ1-5, with D unresolved. The CDR3 runs 13 residues. The V end lost 3 bases, the J end lost 4 bases, and 7 bases lay between the germline ends. Germline assignment: CDR1 MNHEY and CDR2 SVGAGI. The CDR3 sequence: CASSYGKNQPQHF. The CDR3 DNA sequence: TGTGCCAGCAGTTATGGCAAAAATCAGCCCCAGCATTTT.

This clonotype turned up a few times. V and J are TRBV7-2 and TRBJ2-3; 8 nucleotides agree with TRBD2. This CDR3 is 16 amino acids long. The J segment lost 3 bases and the V segment lost 2 bases, leaving 7 bases of the junction unmatched. CDR1 is SGHTA, CDR2 FQGNSA, per germline. The CDR3 DNA is TGTGCCAGCAGCTTATCGGGGGGGGACTGGACAGATACGCAGTATTTT. It codes for CASSLSGGDWTDTQYF.

This clonotype was seen a handful of times. The chain combines TRBV11-2 with TRBJ1-6; D is possibly TRBD1 (6 bases). CDR3 length equals 15 residues. The germline V gene has CDR1 SGHAT and CDR2 FQNNGV. The germline V and J ends were trimmed by 4 bases and 8 bases, with 15 bases remaining between them. CDR3 DNA: TGTGCCAGCAGCTCAGGGGACGCTACTTATTCACCCCTCCACTTT. Protein product: CASSSGDATYSPLHF.

V is TRBV2 and J is TRBJ1-2, with D perhaps TRBD1 (5 bases). CDR3 size: 13 residues. Germline V gene lookup returns CDR1 SNHLY and CDR2 FYNNEI. The germline V and J ends were trimmed by 4 bases and 4 bases, with 10 bases remaining between them. CDR3 DNA: TGTGCCAGCAGTGCGGGGGGTGGCTATGGCTACACCTTC. It specifies CASSAGGGYGYTF.

The CDR3 reads CASNRGLAEETQYF. The CDR3 DNA is TGCGCCAGCAACAGGGGACTAGCGGAAGAGACCCAGTACTTC. The chain couples TRBV4-1 to TRBJ2-5; the match to TRBD2 covers 11 bases. In germline, CDR1 is MGHRA, CDR2 YSYEKL. With 7 bases clipped from V and 3 bases from J, the junction kept 4 bases outside the gene matches. This CDR3 region has 14 residues.

This rearrangement joins TRBV12-3 or TRBV12-4 to TRBJ2-1; no definite D call. V was pared by 4 bases and J by 0 bases, with 10 bases between. The CDR3 runs to 15 residues. CDR3 region: CASSSFVVSYNEQFF. CDR3 DNA sequence: TGTGCCAGCAGTTCCTTCGTGGTCTCCTACAATGAGCAGTTCTTC.

The sample holds many counts of this clonotype. The chain joins TRBV7-3 to TRBJ2-3, with D perhaps TRBD2 (6 bases). V shed 5 bases and J shed 5 bases, with 20 bases lying between them. The CDR3 has 16 residues. The germline CDR1 and CDR2 sequences are SGHTA and FQGTGA. The CDR3 spells CASSQHPKSGGDTQYF. The DNA for the CDR3 is TGTGCCAGCAGCCAACACCCCAAGTCCGGGGGAGATACGCAGTATTTT.

This sequence joins TRBV20-1 and TRBJ1-3; D uncertain. Between the trimmed V and J ends, which lost 0 bases and 0 bases, there was a span of 9 bases. Looked up from germline, CDR1 is DFQATT and CDR2 is SNEGSKA (reference sequence). This CDR3 is 15 amino acids long. The CDR3 is CSARDLTVSGNTIYF. CDR3 in DNA: TGCAGTGCTAGAGACCTGACGGTCTCTGGAAACACCATATATTTT.

This clonotype was detected ten times or more. V usage is TRBV10-3 and J usage is TRBJ2-7; TRBD1 matches at 7 bases. V was pared by 6 bases and J by 3 bases, with 5 bases of the junction left unmatched. Germline-derived CDR1 and CDR2 are ENHRY and SYGVKD. This CDR3 region has 13 residues. Written as DNA, the CDR3 is TGTGCCATCAGCCCCGGGACAGACTACGAGCAGTACTTC. Encoded protein: CAISPGTDYEQYF.

The V and J genes are TRBV7-2 and TRBJ2-3; D perhaps matches TRBD1 (5 bases). The CDR3 covers 16 residues. The germline V gene has CDR1 SGHTA and CDR2 FQGNSA. Trimming took 5 bases from V and 0 from J, leaving 15 bases between them. CDR3 sequence: CASSRITGSSTDTQYF. The CDR3 nucleotides read TGTGCCAGCAGCCGAATAACAGGTTCTAGCACAGATACGCAGTATTTT.

This clonotype was seen repeatedly, ten times or more. This sequence joins TRBV7-2 and TRBJ2-1, with 10 bases fitting TRBD2. With 5 bases clipped from V and 4 bases from J, the junction kept 5 bases outside the gene matches. Germline CDR1 is SGHTA and CDR2 is FQGNSA. This CDR3 has 15 residues. The CDR3 nucleotides read TGTGCCAGCAGCGCAACTAGCGGGGATTACAATGAGCAGTTCTTC. Translating it yields CASSATSGDYNEQFF.

As concerns this clonotype: Mismatch with germline at one junction end may stem from a read error. The rearrangement joins TRBV6-6 to TRBJ2-1, with TRBD2 identical over 9 bases. CDR3 length: 16 residues. Per the germline V gene, CDR1 is MNHNY and CDR2 is SVGAGI (reference sequence). CDR3 in amino acids: CASSYSGLAPYNEQFF. For the CDR3, the DNA is TGTGCCAGCAGCTACTCTGGACTAGCGCCGTACAATGAGCAGTTCTTC.

This clonotype was counted ten times or more. The J gene is TRBJ2-2, the V gene TRBV14, with 9 bases aligning to TRBD2. Germline CDR1 reads SGHDN; CDR2 reads FVKESK. This CDR3 is 18 amino acids long. Trimming took 2 bases from V and 5 from J; bases not matched to a gene: 12. CDR3 bases: TGTGCCAGCAGCCAAACGCGGGGGGGCCTGAGTAGGACCGGGGAGCTGTTTTTT. Protein: CASSQTRGGLSRTGELFF.

This clonotype has a count of ten or more. This rearrangement joins TRBV5-1 to TRBJ1-1, with D unclear. The germline V gene has CDR1 SGHRS and CDR2 YFSETQ. The ends were cut back, 3 bases at V and 0 bases at J, with 15 bases in the middle. This CDR3 is 16 amino acids long. The DNA for the CDR3 is TGCGCCAGCAGCTCCTCGTTTAGCCGGATGAACACTGAAGCTTTCTTT. Translation: CASSSSFSRMNTEAFF. The whole variable domain, filled in from reference TRBV5-1 and TRBJ1-1, reads KAGVTQTPRYLIKTRGQQVTLSCSPISGHRSVSWYQQTPGQGLQFLFEYFSETQRNKGNFPGRFSGRQFSNSRSEMNVSTLELGDSALYLCASSSSFSRMNTEAFFGQGTRLTVV.

This clonotype was seen many times. This chain uses TRBV7-6 with TRBJ2-5; the D is unclear. Deletions cut 0 bases from V and 5 bases from J, with 4 bases between. CDR1 is SGHVS, CDR2 FNYEAQ, per germline. CDR3 size: 12 residues. DNA of the CDR3: TGTGCCAGCAGCTTAGCTCCGGAGACCCAGTACTTC. Its protein product is CASSLAPETQYF.

The V call is TRBV9, the J call TRBJ1-6; 7 bases fit TRBD1. CDR1 and CDR2 from the germline V gene are SGDLS and YYNGEE. The CDR3 spans 16 residues. The V segment lost 4 bases and the J segment 8 bases; nucleotides outside the gene matches: 12. CDR3 sequence: CASSFSPGTAYSPLHF. CDR3 DNA sequence: TGTGCCAGCAGCTTCTCGCCCGGGACAGCGTATTCACCCCTCCACTTT.

The chain employs TRBV7-7 and TRBJ2-2; D is possibly TRBD2 (6 bases). Looked up from germline, CDR1 is SSHAT and CDR2 is FNYEAQ (reference sequence). This CDR3 region has 13 residues. V lost 6 bases and J lost 5, with 10 bases in between. The CDR3 here is CASRIGGTGELFF. The CDR3 DNA follows: TGTGCCAGCAGGATTGGGGGGACCGGGGAGCTGTTTTTT.

The gene calls are TRBV7-2 and TRBJ2-3; D ambiguous. CDR3 length: 16 residues. Germline V gene lookup returns CDR1 SGHTA and CDR2 FQGNSA. Trimming removed 4 bases from V and 6 bases from J, with 20 bases in between. CDR3 in DNA: TGTGCCAGCAGCTCTCCCAGGTCTACCTTGGCCGATACGCAGTATTTT. This codes for CASSSPRSTLADTQYF.